This TCR beta chain was retrieved from a study of shared clonotypes between healthy human individuals. About the research overall: Contributing individuals were two females and a few males aged 18 to 49.

The germline CDR1 and CDR2 sequences are SGHTA and FQGNSA. This CDR3 comprises 15 residues. V dropped 1 base and J dropped 2 bases, with 10 bases sitting between them. The unsorted samples had 100 million or so PBMCs used for genomic DNA. Sequenced by immunoSEQ multiplex PCR; TCRdb stores in-frame clones only, minus some. The sample includes under 600,000 clones, 60% to 80% seen only once; the top ten take approximately 12%. The source of this sequence is a woman aged 40 to 55 in good health. Some clones in this sample may be carry-over from other donors' samples. This rearrangement joins TRBV7-2 to TRBJ2-3; D is undetermined. The specimen was PBMCs. Here the CDR3 reads CASSLVGQITDTQYF. DNA of the CDR3: TGTGCCAGCAGCTTAGTCGGCCAGATCACAGATACGCAGTATTTT.